This TCR beta chain was identified during a study of shared clonotypes between healthy human individuals. General study findings and limits: The sampled material consisted only of blood, and tissue repertoires are likely to differ. In four donors, approximately 5% of naive CD4 clonotypes appeared in common. Though the depth was large, rarefaction showed that sorted-subset sequencing was incomplete.

Libraries were prepared by immunoSEQ multiplex PCR; TCRdb keeps only in-frame clonotypes and omits some of them. The table has around 2.5 million clones, roughly 93% seen once; the top ten hold approximately 0.35%. Comments on this clone: What it binds is not known.

The CDR3 loop spans 13 amino acids. V shed 5 bases and J shed 4 bases, with 11 bases lying between them. CDR1 and CDR2 from the germline V gene are LGHNA and YNFKEQ. Study donors comprised healthy, HIV-negative adults devoid of recent acute infection or vaccination. The specimen was naive CD4+ T cells from PBMCs. The subset denotes: CD45RA+ positively selected. The rearrangement joins TRBV4-2 to TRBJ1-2; D call uncertain. This TCR derives from a man between 18 and 29 years old in good health. Some clones in this sample may be carry-over from other donors' samples. The CDR3 nucleotides are TGTGCCAGCAGCACAATACAAGGCTATGGCTACACCTTC. Residues: CASSTIQGYGYTF.